The subject of this entry is one TCR beta chain. Its antigen is still unknown. Its ends do not fully match the called genes, so a read error is possible. This sample was included in a study of Ad26.COV2.S vaccination and SARS-CoV-2 variants. For the study at large: This donor came from the COV1001 trial of Ad26.COV2.S. Findings and caveats of the study: Vaccinated individuals (as opposed to placebo recipients) had higher spike-specific TCR breadth. Participants given vaccine showed non-spike TCR breadth similar to that of placebo recipients. Estimates derived from TCR breadth and depth analyses may have underestimated total T cell responses.

Treatment of the sample: some 19 received Ad26.COV2.S at low or high dose, single or two shots; several received placebo; per-sample allocation not given. Each sample was drawn 63 days after the first injection (of vaccine or placebo). CDR1 SSHAT and CDR2 FNYEAQ come from the germline V gene (reference sequence). The CDR3 runs to 15 residues. Profiled with immunoSEQ multiplex PCR; TCRdb holds only in-frame clones, not every one. The sample has 350,000 to 600,000 clones, approximately 90% seen once; the top ten hold 1.5% to 2%. The material sequenced was peripheral blood, taken in a trial of Ad26.COV2.S vaccine versus placebo. This clonotype was obtained from a person aged 18 to 59 who received the Ad26.COV2.S COVID-19 vaccine or a placebo. V and J are TRBV7-7 and TRBJ2-1; 9 bases are a match to TRBD2. The CDR3 reads CASSLGTSPVYEQFF. The CDR3 DNA sequence: TGTGCTAGCAGCTTAGGGACTAGCCCCGTCTATGAGCAGTTCTTC.